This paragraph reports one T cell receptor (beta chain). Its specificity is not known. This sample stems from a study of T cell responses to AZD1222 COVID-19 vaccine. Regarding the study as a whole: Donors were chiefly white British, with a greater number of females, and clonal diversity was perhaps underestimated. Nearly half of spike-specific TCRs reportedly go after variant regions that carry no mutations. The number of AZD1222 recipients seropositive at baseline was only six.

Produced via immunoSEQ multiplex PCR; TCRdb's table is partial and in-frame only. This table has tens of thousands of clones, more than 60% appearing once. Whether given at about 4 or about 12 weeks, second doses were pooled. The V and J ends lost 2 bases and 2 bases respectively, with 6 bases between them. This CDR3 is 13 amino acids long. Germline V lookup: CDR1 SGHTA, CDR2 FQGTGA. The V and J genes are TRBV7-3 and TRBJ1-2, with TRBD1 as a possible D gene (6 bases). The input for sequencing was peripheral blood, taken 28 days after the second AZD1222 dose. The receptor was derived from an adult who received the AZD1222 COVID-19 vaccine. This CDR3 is CASSLGGNYGYTF. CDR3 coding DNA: TGTGCCAGCAGCTTAGGGGGCAACTATGGCTACACCTTC.